This passage covers 24 T cell receptor beta chains from one sample sequenced in a study of identical twins. TCRdb used MiXCR to reprocess the 5' RACE reads, holding one entry per CDR3 protein. The table lists approximately 230,000 distinct CDR3 sequences, 5.5% to 7.5% of them singletons. These same records also appear under a second study, on T cells expressing NK-cell markers.

The sequencing input was CD8+ T cells sorted from blood. The receptors here all came from a woman in her late teens or twenties in good health.

There are many counts of this clonotype. The chain is built from TRBV12-3 or TRBV12-4 and TRBJ1-1, with a weak D call TRBD1 (6 bases). The CDR3 has 13 residues. V was pared by 0 bases and J by 8 bases, with 10 bases between. The CDR3 loop reads CASSLASGGEAFF. CDR3 nucleotides: TGTGCCAGCAGTTTAGCGTCGGGGGGCGAAGCTTTCTTT.

This clonotype was counted many times. This sequence joins TRBV5-1 and TRBJ2-3; D is unclear. V lost 0 bases and J 3 bases, leaving 8 bases between the germline ends. CDR1 and CDR2 (germline): SGHRS, YFSETQ. This CDR3 is 14 amino acids long. This chain's CDR3 is CASSLAVLTDTQYF. CDR3 in DNA: TGCGCCAGCAGCTTGGCCGTACTGACAGATACGCAGTATTTT.

This clonotype has more than one count but fewer than ten. The CDR3 bases are TGTGCCAGCAGTGAAGAGAGCGGGAGGGCCGGGGAGCTGTTTTTT. Amino acid sequence: CASSEESGRAGELFF. The chain carries TRBV6-1 and TRBJ2-2; 10 bases are shared with TRBD2. This CDR3 has 15 amino acids. The V gene's germline CDR1 is MNHNS and CDR2 SASEGT. The ends lost 1 base at V and 6 bases at J; junction bases unmatched: 2.

This clonotype was detected ten times or more. This chain uses TRBV7-9 with TRBJ2-1; D gene unclear. Trimming removed 6 bases from V and 9 bases from J, with 21 bases in between. Per germline, CDR1 SEHNR and CDR2 FQNEAQ (reference sequence). The CDR3 length is 15 residues. CDR3 nucleotides: TGTGCCAGCAGGGAACCGCGAGGCCCGAGGCCTGAGCAGTTCTTC. The encoded protein is CASREPRGPRPEQFF.

The rearrangement links TRBV29-1 to TRBJ2-5, with D uncertain. Germline V gene sequence: CDR1 SQVTM, CDR2 ANQGSEA. This CDR3 is built from 11 residues. The V end lost 2 bases, the J end lost 2 bases, and 3 bases lay between the germline ends. Here the CDR3 DNA reads TGCAGCGTTGAATTACAAGAGACCCAGTACTTC. This codes for CSVELQETQYF.

This chain uses TRBV11-2 with TRBJ2-7; 8 positions agree with TRBD2. This CDR3 region has 14 residues. V shed 4 bases, J shed 3 bases, and the junction held 5 bases outside the gene matches. Looked up from germline, CDR1 is SGHAT and CDR2 is FQNNGV. The CDR3 region has the DNA TGTGCCAGCAGCTGGGGTAGCGGGAACTACGAGCAGTACTTC. It specifies CASSWGSGNYEQYF. The full variable domain, in which reference TRBV11-2 and TRBJ2-7 provide the parts outside the CDR3, is EAGVAQSPRYKIIEKRQSVAFWCNPISGHATLYWYQQILGQGPKLLIQFQNNGVVDDSQLPKDRFSAERLKGVDSTLKIQPAKLEDSAVYLCASSWGSGNYEQYFGPGTRLTVT.

This clonotype was counted a few times. The genes are TRBV3-1 and TRBJ2-7; 7 positions agree with TRBD2. CDR1 is LGHDT and CDR2 is YNNKEL in the germline V gene (reference sequence). The CDR3 has 13 residues. Unmatched junction bases numbered 7, after V lost 8 bases and J lost 3 bases. The CDR3 DNA reads as TGTGCCAGCGGAGTGGGCGGGGGCTACGAGCAGTACTTC. It yields the protein CASGVGGGYEQYF.

This clonotype appeared many times. The chain is built from TRBV2 and TRBJ1-1, with D perhaps TRBD1 (5 bases). Germline V gives CDR1 SNHLY, CDR2 FYNNEI. The V end lost 3 bases, the J end lost 1 base, and 9 bases lay between the germline ends. The length of the CDR3 is 14 residues. CDR3: CASSDGDRNTEAFF. The CDR3 DNA sequence: TGTGCCAGCAGTGATGGGGACCGGAACACTGAAGCTTTCTTT.

The table lists this clonotype with many counts. The V call is TRBV20-1, the J call TRBJ1-5; maybe TRBD1 (6 bases). The V and J ends lost 3 bases and 2 bases respectively, with 17 bases between them. Germline CDR1 and CDR2: DFQATT and SNEGSKA (reference sequence). The length of the CDR3 is 16 residues. CDR3 nucleotides: TGCAGTGCTAGCAGTGCGGGGAGGGGGGGCAATCAGCCCCAGCATTTT. It translates to CSASSAGRGGNQPQHF.

This clonotype was picked up many times. The rearrangement joins TRBV12-3 or TRBV12-4 to TRBJ2-7; 9 nucleotides align to TRBD1. The V gene end was trimmed by 3 bases and the J gene end by 1 base; junction bases not matched to a gene: 1. CDR3 length equals 14 residues. The CDR3 region has the DNA TGTGCCAGCAGTTTTGGGACAGGGTCCTACGAGCAGTACTTC. This encodes CASSFGTGSYEQYF.

In its sample, this clonotype was seen many times. The rearrangement joins TRBV12-3 or TRBV12-4 to TRBJ1-5; D gene ambiguous. The length of the CDR3 is 14 residues. V was pared by 3 bases and J by 3 bases, with 9 bases between. The CDR3 is CASSFKKYNQPQHF. The CDR3 bases are TGTGCCAGCAGTTTCAAAAAGTACAATCAGCCCCAGCATTTT.

This clonotype was recorded at least ten times. Mismatch with germline at one junction end may stem from a read error. The chain links TRBV6-1 to TRBJ2-7, with TRBD1 matching over 9 bases. CDR1 and CDR2 from the germline V gene are MNHNS and SASEGT. This CDR3 spans 14 amino acids. CDR3 in amino acids: CASSPGTGLYEQSF. The CDR3 coding sequence is TGTGCCAGCAGTCCCGGGACAGGGCTTTACGAGCAGTCCTTC.

This clonotype was seen only a few times. The rearrangement uses TRBV18 and TRBJ2-2; perhaps TRBD2 as D (5 bases). Germline assignment: CDR1 KGHSH and CDR2 LQKENI. CDR3 length equals 13 residues. Trimming took off 6 bases at V and 10 bases at J, with 15 bases between the two ends. In DNA form, the CDR3 reads TGTGCCAGCTCCCCAGCGGTGTCCCCGGAGCTGTTTTTT. This sequence encodes CASSPAVSPELFF.

The CDR3 loop reads CASSYGGGGSSTEAFF. DNA for the CDR3: TGTGCCAGCAGTTACGGGGGGGGTGGGTCGAGCACTGAAGCTTTCTTT. The J gene is TRBJ1-1, the V gene TRBV6-5; maybe TRBD1 (5 bases). CDR3 length: 16 amino acids. Germline V lookup: CDR1 MNHEY, CDR2 SVGAGI. With 2 bases removed from V and 4 bases from J, the gap between germline ends came to 17 bases.

The sample holds a few counts of this clonotype. This chain uses TRBV27 with TRBJ1-5; a weak D match, TRBD1 (5 bases). The CDR3 consists of 15 residues. Between the trimmed V and J ends, which lost 0 bases and 6 bases, there was a span of 12 bases. Germline V gene lookup returns CDR1 MNHEY and CDR2 SMNVEV (reference sequence). The CDR3 DNA reads as TGTGCCAGCAGTTTATCTGCAGGGTCCGTTCAGCCCCAGCATTTT. Protein product: CASSLSAGSVQPQHF.

V usage is TRBV29-1 and J usage is TRBJ1-1; D is undetermined. Germline values: CDR1 SQVTM, CDR2 ANQGSEA. This CDR3 spans 12 amino acids. V dropped 5 bases and J dropped 6 bases, with 13 bases sitting between them. The CDR3 sequence: CSVYGRFAEAFF. CDR3 bases: TGCAGCGTTTACGGTCGTTTTGCTGAAGCTTTCTTT.

The chain recombines TRBV2 with TRBJ1-1; TRBD1 is a possible D gene (5 bases). CDR3 length equals 14 residues. From germline, CDR1 is SNHLY and CDR2 FYNNEI. V was pared by 4 bases and J by 5 bases, with 14 bases between. CDR3 in amino acids: CASSASGIATEAFF. CDR3 DNA: TGTGCCAGCAGTGCCTCAGGGATTGCGACTGAAGCTTTCTTT. Complete variable domain (other parts from reference TRBV2 and TRBJ1-1): EPEVTQTPSHQVTQMGQEVILRCVPISNHLYFYWYRQILGQKVEFLVSFYNNEISEKSEIFDDQFSVERPDGSNFTLKIRSTKLEDSAMYFCASSASGIATEAFFGQGTRLTVV.

This clonotype was counted once. This sequence joins TRBV4-3 and TRBJ1-2; 7 bases agree with TRBD1. This CDR3 spans 15 amino acids. V was clipped by 0 bases and J by 3 bases; unmatched bases: 4. Looked up from germline, CDR1 is LGHNA and CDR2 is YSLEER. As DNA, the CDR3 is TGCGCCAGCAGCCAAGATCTCGGACAGGACTATGGCTACACCTTC. Translating it yields CASSQDLGQDYGYTF.

This clonotype was observed a handful of times. CDR3 sequence reads: CASSQDLDGANTGELFF. CDR3 sequence (DNA): TGTGCCAGCAGCCAAGATCTTGATGGGGCGAACACCGGGGAGCTGTTTTTT. The chain is built from TRBV4-2 and TRBJ2-2; unclear D gene. Trimming removed 0 bases from V and 0 bases from J, with 11 bases in between. The germline V gene has CDR1 LGHNA and CDR2 YNFKEQ. This CDR3 spans 17 amino acids.

The chain links TRBV7-3 to TRBJ2-2, with TRBD1 matching over 8 bases. Losses at the gene ends were 3 bases for V and 4 bases for J; bases not matched to a gene: 4. Germline values: CDR1 SGHTA, CDR2 FQGTGA. The CDR3 is made up of 15 amino acids. The CDR3 protein is CASSFTGTGTGELFF. The CDR3 DNA reads as TGTGCCAGCAGCTTCACCGGGACAGGCACCGGGGAGCTGTTTTTT.

This clonotype was observed at least ten times. This chain links TRBV5-1 with TRBJ2-5; a possible D gene is TRBD2 (7 bases). CDR1 SGHRS and CDR2 YFSETQ come from the germline V gene. V lost 2 bases and J 3 bases, leaving 17 bases between the germline ends. This CDR3 spans 16 amino acids. This CDR3 reads CASSFLGGAFKETQYF. In nucleotides, the CDR3 is TGCGCCAGCAGCTTCCTAGGGGGGGCCTTCAAAGAGACCCAGTACTTC.

V is TRBV20-1 and J is TRBJ2-1; unclear D gene. The CDR3 runs 17 residues. With 0 bases removed from V and 0 bases from J, the gap between germline ends came to 15 bases. CDR1 is DFQATT, CDR2 SNEGSKA, per germline (reference sequence). The CDR3 loop reads CSAREAPQTGSYNEQFF. The DNA of the CDR3 is TGCAGTGCTAGAGAGGCCCCACAAACCGGCTCCTACAATGAGCAGTTCTTC.

This clonotype was observed at least ten times. The chain combines TRBV6-2 or TRBV6-3 with TRBJ2-2; maybe TRBD2 (5 bases). CDR3 length equals 13 residues. V lost 6 bases and J lost 5, with 10 bases in between. Germline CDR1 is MNHEY and CDR2 is SVGEGT. The CDR3 region has the DNA TGTGCCAGCAGACCAACTAGAACCGGGGAGCTGTTTTTT. This translates into CASRPTRTGELFF.

This chain links TRBV6-2 or TRBV6-3 with TRBJ2-7, with 8 bases fitting TRBD2. The J segment lost 3 bases and the V segment lost 7 bases, leaving 11 bases of the junction unmatched. The CDR3 runs to 15 residues. Germline V gene sequence: CDR1 MNHEY, CDR2 SVGEGT. The CDR3 coding sequence is TGTGCCAGCAACACCCCGAGCGGGAGCAACTACGAGCAGTACTTC. Translation: CASNTPSGSNYEQYF.